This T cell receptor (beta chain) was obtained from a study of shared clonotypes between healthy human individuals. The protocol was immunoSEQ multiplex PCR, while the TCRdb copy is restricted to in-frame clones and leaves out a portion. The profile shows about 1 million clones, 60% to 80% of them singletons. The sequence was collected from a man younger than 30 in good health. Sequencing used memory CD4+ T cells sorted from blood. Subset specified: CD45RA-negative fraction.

CDR3 in DNA: TGTGCCAGCAGTTTATCGGACCGGCACGGGGCCATTCAGTACTTC. Translating it yields CASSLSDRHGAIQYF. V gene TRBV27 combines with J gene TRBJ2-4; D tentatively fits TRBD1 or TRBD2 (5 bases each). Between the trimmed V and J ends, which lost 0 bases and 9 bases, there was a span of 15 bases. The CDR3 spans 15 residues. The germline gives CDR1 MNHEY, CDR2 SMNVEV (reference sequence).